These T cell receptor beta chains were read from a single sample in a study of blood T cell repertoires in COVID-19. Clones were read by immunoSEQ multiplex PCR, and TCRdb kept only the in-frame ones, dropping some. The table includes roughly 80,000 clones, approximately 80% detected once. Sequencing was carried out using peripheral blood. These TCRs come from a man between 45 and 60 years old with acute or convalescent COVID-19. CDR3s leave out the opening cysteine and the closing phenylalanine or tryptophan. The order of the fields is V gene, J gene, CDR3 protein.

TRBV19	TRBJ1-2	ASSNTGNFGYGYT
TRBV2	TRBJ2-7	ASSARVGNEQY
TRBV28	TRBJ1-2	ASSLNGEGGYT
TRBV30	TRBJ2-5	AWAGLTDVMETQY
TRBV7-2	TRBJ1-2	ASSLAQGYGYT
TRBV6-5	TRBJ2-7	ASSYSQGTSYEQY
TRBV5-4	TRBJ2-1	ASSLGGLAGDNEQF
TRBV7-2	TRBJ1-1	ASSPWRSAVNTEAF
TRBV6-4	TRBJ2-7	ASPCVRGDYYEQY
TRBV11-2	TRBJ2-3	ASSPDQSTDTQY
TRBV15	TRBJ2-7	ATSRDRLAYEQY
TRBV13	TRBJ1-4	ASRIRGQGNEKLF
TRBV27	TRBJ1-5	ASSLRGTGLNQPQH
TRBV7-2	TRBJ1-1	ASSPTGAEVNTEAF
TRBV11-2	TRBJ2-1	ASSELAGRYNEQF
TRBV7-6	TRBJ1-1	ASSPGQGQMNTEAF
TRBV28	TRBJ1-4	ASTTGGTEKLF
TRBV6-5	TRBJ2-2	ASIRTGNTGELF
TRBV2	TRBJ1-6	ASSKSSGGTGALPLH
TRBV11-1	TRBJ2-2	ASSLEAGAGELF
TRBV27	TRBJ2-7	ASSFKGVSYEQY
TRBV28	TRBJ1-6	ASRQGPTGSPLH
TRBV12-3/TRBV12-4	TRBJ2-7	ASSNGQGREQY
TRBV5-6	TRBJ1-6	ASSLAGQNSPLH
TRBV18	TRBJ2-7	ASSTTDRGREQY
TRBV6-5	TRBJ1-1	ASTATGKGNTEAF
TRBV7-3	TRBJ2-1	ASSLGDRGYNEQF